Detailed here is one T cell receptor beta chain. Its target is unknown. This entry is derived from a study of blood T cells in healthy people across ages. Using a J-beta primer mix together with a sample-barcoded 5' primer, a second PCR was run for about 7 to 12 cycles. A template-switch adaptor with 12 random nucleotides tagged each cDNA molecule. TCRdb recomputed calls from the 5' RACE reads with MiXCR, one row per CDR3 protein. Of around 1,800,000 distinct CDR3 sequences in the sample, more than 35% are singletons; the top ten hold around 23%. Points from the study as a whole: Among T cells, TCR beta diversity per million cells dropped roughly linearly as age rose. Both higher diversity and more naive CD4+ cells marked long-lived donors when set against aged donors.

The V and J ends lost 0 bases and 2 bases respectively, with 18 bases between them. CDR3 size: 17 residues. Germline V gives CDR1 DFQATT, CDR2 SNEGSKA (reference sequence). Aged about 6 to 90, donors were systemically healthy Caucasians from Russia. Sequenced input: blood. The source is a human donor in good health. The V gene is TRBV20-1, the J gene TRBJ2-3; TRBD2 is a possible D gene (6 bases). The CDR3 nucleotides are TGCAGTGCTAGAGATGGGCGAAGCGGGTCAATCACAGATACGCAGTATTTT. It yields the protein CSARDGRSGSITDTQYF.